Presented here are 24 T cell receptor beta chains from one specimen sequenced in a study of CD8+ T cells in alopecia areata listed by TCRdb under 2018. The time point label of this sample denotes: baseline before oral tofacitinib. Library preparation used the immunoSEQ multiplex PCR assay. RNA was extracted from all samples and reverse transcribed into cDNA as template for TCR sequencing. The source is immuneACCESS, and TCRdb retained only in-frame sequences with V and J called. Part of the clones is not carried over; for the studies checked, unresolved V genes explain less than half of this, and the remainder is unexplained. The sample data list some 130,000 clones, and around 49% of these were observed just once. Together, the top ten hold approximately 18% of the sample. Sequenced material: CD8+ T cells sorted from blood, taken at week 0. These receptors came from a human donor with alopecia areata.

This sequence joins TRBV13 and TRBJ1-2; weak D call: TRBD1 (6 bases). This CDR3 has 19 residues. Between the trimmed V and J ends, which lost 3 bases and 0 bases, there was a span of 23 bases. Germline V gene sequence: CDR1 PRHDT, CDR2 FYEKMQ (reference sequence). The CDR3 here is CASSLGRGQATSPNYGYTF. In nucleotides, the CDR3 is TGTGCCAGCAGCTTGGGGCGGGGGCAAGCGACTTCCCCTAACTATGGCTACACCTTC.

The chain uses TRBV5-4 and TRBJ2-3; 9 nucleotides line up with TRBD1. The V gene's germline CDR1 is SGHNT and CDR2 YYREEE (reference sequence). V shed 4 bases and J 2 bases; nucleotides not matched to a gene: 11. The CDR3 runs 17 residues. The CDR3, as DNA: TGTGCCAGCAGCCCGAGGTCGGGACAGGGTCTCACAGATACGCAGTATTTT. Encoded protein: CASSPRSGQGLTDTQYF.

The chain carries TRBV15 and TRBJ2-7; the D gene could be TRBD1 or TRBD2 (5 bases each). Trimming took 1 base from V and 1 from J, leaving 8 bases between them. The CDR3 is made up of 14 amino acids. The germline gives CDR1 LNHNV, CDR2 YYDKDF (reference sequence). CDR3 protein: CATSRGGESYEQYF. In nucleotides, the CDR3 is TGTGCCACCAGCAGAGGAGGGGAATCCTACGAGCAGTACTTC.

The chain joins TRBV6-6 to TRBJ2-7, with TRBD2 matching 8 bases. CDR1 is MNHNY, CDR2 SVGAGI, per germline (reference sequence). Trimming removed 0 bases from V and 1 base from J; junction bases left unmatched: 5. CDR3 length: 16 amino acids. Written as DNA, the CDR3 is TGTGCCAGCAGTTACTCAGGGGGGACTAGTTCCTACGAGCAGTACTTC. This sequence encodes CASSYSGGTSSYEQYF.

The V and J genes are TRBV6-6 and TRBJ1-1; no clear D. The V end was cut by 0 bases, the J end by 4 bases, with 3 bases between. CDR3 length equals 12 residues. Germline V gene sequence: CDR1 MNHNY, CDR2 SVGAGI (reference sequence). The CDR3 DNA is TGTGCCAGCAGTTACTCGATCACTGAAGCTTTCTTT. Encoded protein: CASSYSITEAFF.

The chain links TRBV25-1 to TRBJ1-2; D is perhaps TRBD1 (6 bases). Trimming left V 8 bases short and J 4 bases short, with 17 bases between. The CDR3 runs 14 residues. Germline CDR1 and CDR2: MGHDK and SYGVNS. This CDR3 is CASHDGEDSYGYTF. DNA for the CDR3: TGTGCCAGCCATGATGGGGAGGACAGCTATGGCTACACCTTC.

The CDR3 DNA reads TGTGCCAGCAGCCCCAAGGTCAATGAGCAGTTCTTC. This sequence encodes CASSPKVNEQFF. This chain links TRBV6-6 with TRBJ2-1; no clear D. The CDR3 is 12 amino acids. The ends were cut back, 6 bases at V and 6 bases at J, with 9 bases in the middle. Germline CDR1 reads MNHNY; CDR2 reads SVGAGI (reference sequence).

This clone was seen a handful of times. The V call is TRBV7-8, the J call TRBJ2-7; no clear D gene. The CDR3 sequence is 13 residues long. The germline V gene encodes CDR1 SGHVS and CDR2 FQNEAQ. Trimming shortened V by 4 bases and J by 3 bases, and 10 bases separated the two germline ends. The CDR3 coding sequence is TGTGCCAGCAGCTCCGAAGCTAACTACGAGCAGTACTTC. Translation: CASSSEANYEQYF.

This chain uses TRBV7-3 with TRBJ2-7; 7 bases are a match to TRBD1. Germline loops: CDR1 SGHTA, CDR2 FQGTGA. With 3 bases clipped from V and 3 bases from J, the junction kept 11 bases outside the gene matches. The CDR3 loop spans 16 amino acids. CDR3 sequence reads: CASSFFGQVEFYEQYF. The DNA for the CDR3 is TGTGCCAGCAGCTTCTTCGGACAGGTGGAGTTCTACGAGCAGTACTTC.

The chain combines TRBV7-2 with TRBJ2-7, with 7 bases identical to TRBD2. The germline CDR1 and CDR2 sequences are SGHTA and FQGNSA. The CDR3 length is 12 residues. V lost 5 bases to trimming and J lost 8 bases; unmatched junction nucleotides: 6. The CDR3 sequence is CASSARLAQQYF. The CDR3 DNA reads as TGTGCCAGCAGCGCGCGACTAGCTCAGCAGTACTTC.

The gene calls are TRBV6-5 and TRBJ2-5, with 13 bases fitting TRBD2. J was trimmed by 6 bases and V by 4 bases; bases with no gene match: 5. The CDR3 is 15 residues long. Germline V gene lookup returns CDR1 MNHEY and CDR2 SVGAGI. The DNA of the CDR3 is TGTGCCAGCAGTTCAACTAGCGGGGGGGCAAAGACCCAGTACTTC. Its protein product is CASSSTSGGAKTQYF.

This clone was counted a single time. The genes are TRBV5-6 and TRBJ2-7, with unresolved D. This CDR3 is 12 amino acids long. Deletions cut 0 bases from V and 5 bases from J, with 6 bases between. The germline gives CDR1 SGHDT, CDR2 YYEEEE. This chain's CDR3 is CASSLGRDEQYF. For the CDR3, the DNA is TGTGCCAGCAGCTTGGGCCGGGACGAGCAGTACTTC.

V usage is TRBV7-8 and J usage is TRBJ2-7, with D maybe TRBD1 (6 bases). There are 15 residues in the CDR3. The V end lost 5 bases, the J end lost 5 bases, and 19 bases lay between the germline ends. The germline CDR1 and CDR2 sequences are SGHVS and FQNEAQ. The CDR3 reads CASSPRLGGQNEQYF. CDR3 DNA: TGTGCCAGCAGCCCCCGTTTAGGGGGACAAAACGAGCAGTACTTC.

The chain has TRBV27 and TRBJ1-6; 9 bases are shared with TRBD1. V shed 3 bases, J shed 15 bases, and the junction held 12 bases outside the gene matches. The CDR3 has 15 residues. From germline, CDR1 is MNHEY and CDR2 SMNVEV (reference sequence). The chain's CDR3 is CASSFLGTGSSYLHF. CDR3 nucleotide sequence: TGTGCCAGCAGTTTCCTCGGGACAGGGTCTTCATACCTCCACTTT.

V is TRBV4-3 and J is TRBJ2-3; TRBD2 aligns across 10 bases. CDR3 size: 15 residues. Germline assignment: CDR1 LGHNA and CDR2 YSLEER. V lost 4 bases and J lost 6; bases outside the gene matches: 7. CDR3 amino acids: CASSPRSGGIDTQYF. The CDR3 DNA follows: TGCGCCAGCAGCCCGCGTAGCGGGGGGATCGATACGCAGTATTTT.

Turning to this clone: The sample contains more than one DNA sequence encoding this CDR3. V gene TRBV29-1 combines with J gene TRBJ2-7, with no clear D. Germline loops: CDR1 SQVTM, CDR2 ANQGSEA. Trimming took off 6 bases at V and 3 bases at J, with 6 bases between the two ends. CDR3 length equals 10 residues. The CDR3 reads CSVQDYEQYF. The CDR3 DNA reads as TGCAGCGTGCAGGACTACGAGCAGTACTTC.

The chain couples TRBV29-1 to TRBJ2-6; no clear D. V gave up 5 bases and J gave up 0 bases, with 8 bases separating them. CDR1 and CDR2 from the germline V gene are SQVTM and ANQGSEA. This CDR3 has 14 residues. The CDR3 coding sequence is TGCAGCGTTCAGGACGGCTCTGGGGCCAACGTCCTGACTTTC. It is translated as CSVQDGSGANVLTF.

V gene TRBV30 combines with J gene TRBJ2-1; unclear D gene. This CDR3 is built from 13 residues. Trimming removed 2 bases at V and 2 bases at J, with 7 bases between. Per germline, CDR1 GTSNPN and CDR2 SVGIG (reference sequence). CDR3 sequence: CAWSWSTYNEQFF. CDR3 nucleotides: TGTGCCTGGAGTTGGTCTACCTACAATGAGCAGTTCTTC.

This chain uses TRBV5-1 with TRBJ1-1; 8 nucleotides agree with TRBD1. Germline values: CDR1 SGHRS, CDR2 YFSETQ. Trimming at V came to 3 bases and at J to 4 bases, leaving 8 bases not matched to a gene. This CDR3 is 15 amino acids long. The CDR3 nucleotides are TGCGCCAGCAGCTCTGACAGGGGAGAGGGCACTGAAGCTTTCTTT. Translating gives CASSSDRGEGTEAFF.

This chain uses TRBV29-1 with TRBJ2-2; 10 bases line up with TRBD2. CDR3 length: 16 amino acids. Germline V lookup: CDR1 SQVTM, CDR2 ANQGSEA. The V and J ends lost 4 bases and 3 bases, in that order; junction bases with no gene match: 8. CDR3 loop: CSVGQTLAGHTGELFF. CDR3 nucleotide sequence: TGCAGCGTTGGACAGACACTAGCGGGGCACACCGGGGAGCTGTTTTTT.

The CDR3 sequence: CAWSDRDRGYNSPLHF. DNA for the CDR3: TGTGCCTGGAGTGACCGGGACAGGGGTTATAATTCACCCCTCCACTTT. J is TRBJ1-6 and V is TRBV30, with TRBD1 matching over 10 bases. CDR1 is GTSNPN, CDR2 SVGIG, per germline (reference sequence). Unmatched junction bases numbered 4, after V lost 1 base and J lost 4 bases. This CDR3 is built from 16 residues. Based on the CDR3 plus reference TRBV30 and TRBJ1-6, the full variable domain is SQTIHQWPATLVQPVGSPLSLECTVEGTSNPNLYWYRQAAGRGLQLLFYSVGIGQISSEVPQNLSASRPQDRQFILSSKKLLLSDSGFYLCAWSDRDRGYNSPLHFGNGTRLTVT.

V gene TRBV6-5 combines with J gene TRBJ1-5; D gene unclear. There are 13 residues in the CDR3. CDR1 is MNHEY and CDR2 is SVGAGI in the germline V gene. V lost 2 bases and J 6 bases, leaving 8 bases between the germline ends. In DNA, the CDR3 is TGTGCCAGCAGTTACGGATTAGGTCAGCCCCAGCATTTT. Translation gives CASSYGLGQPQHF.

Worth noting for this clone: Other DNA sequences in this sample translate to the same CDR3. This chain joins TRBV27 and TRBJ1-6, with 8 bases identical to TRBD1. Germline V CDR1 and CDR2: MNHEY, SMNVEV (reference sequence). The V segment lost 6 bases and the J segment 4 bases; nucleotides outside the gene matches: 5. CDR3 length: 15 residues. The CDR3 DNA reads TGTGCCAGCAGCCCAGGACAGGGATATAATTCACCCCTCCACTTT. Encoded protein: CASSPGQGYNSPLHF.

This chain connects TRBV29-1 to TRBJ2-2, with 12 bases that match TRBD2. The V and J ends lost 3 bases and 6 bases, in that order; junction bases with no gene match: 2. This CDR3 is 14 amino acids long. The germline gives CDR1 SQVTM, CDR2 ANQGSEA. The CDR3 reads CSVETSGGPGELFF. The CDR3 DNA is TGCAGCGTTGAGACTAGCGGGGGACCCGGGGAGCTGTTTTTT.